The clone carrying this T cell receptor beta chain appeared many times. Its antigen is unidentified. Germline lookup yields CDR1 SQVTM and CDR2 ANQGSEA. The CDR3 runs 14 residues. V was pared by 6 bases and J by 7 bases, with 21 bases between. One entry per CDR3 protein, called by TCRdb with MiXCR from the RACE reads. The table has about 94,000 distinct CDR3 sequences, about 9% seen once. The data derive from a study of human T cells and chemical hapten exposure. On the study more broadly: The study lasted roughly 22 weeks, and patients were dosed weekly with diphenylcyclopropenone on the scalp throughout. A mostly female patient group had alopecia areata, totalis or universalis.

Regarding time point: patch test 2, 6 weeks after DPC sensitization. As to treatment: therapeutic diphenylcyclopropenone sensitization with weekly scalp DPC. General study points: Significantly more large CDR3 similarity clusters were formed by expanded TCRs than by controls.

V usage is TRBV29-1 and J usage is TRBJ2-5, with D possibly TRBD2 on 6 matching bases. This receptor was taken from a woman aged 40 to 49 with alopecia areata. Some clones in this sample may be carry-over from other donors' samples. This sample comprised whole blood, obtained in connection with sensitization to the hapten diphenylcyclopropenone (DPC). The CDR3 reads CSVKSGTGAGTQYF. CDR3 nucleotide sequence: TGCAGCGTGAAATCCGGGACTGGTGCGGGGACCCAGTACTTC.